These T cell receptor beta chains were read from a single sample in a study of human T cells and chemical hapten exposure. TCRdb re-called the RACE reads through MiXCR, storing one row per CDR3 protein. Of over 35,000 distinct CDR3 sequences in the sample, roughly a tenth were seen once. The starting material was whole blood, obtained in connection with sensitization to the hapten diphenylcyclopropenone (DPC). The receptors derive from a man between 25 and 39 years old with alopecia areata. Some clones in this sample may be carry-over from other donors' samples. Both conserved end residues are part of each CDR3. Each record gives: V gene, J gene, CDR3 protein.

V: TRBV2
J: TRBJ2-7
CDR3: CASRLTGGAQYF

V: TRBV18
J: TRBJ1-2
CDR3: CASSPWFGTSNYGYTF

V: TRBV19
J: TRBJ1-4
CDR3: CASSIYGGWLFF

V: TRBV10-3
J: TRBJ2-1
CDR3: CAIKVAGGHNEQFF

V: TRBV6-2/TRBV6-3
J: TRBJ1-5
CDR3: CASSYPSAVTSNQPQHF

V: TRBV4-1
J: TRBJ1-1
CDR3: CASSGGIVPGSRNTEAFF

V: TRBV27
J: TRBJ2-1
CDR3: CASRRDFYNEQFF

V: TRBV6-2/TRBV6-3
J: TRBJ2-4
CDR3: CASSSLSGRKVAKNIQYF

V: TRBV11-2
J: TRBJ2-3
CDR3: CASSYLAGGTDTQYF

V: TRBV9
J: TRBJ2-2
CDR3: CASSERRTAGELFF

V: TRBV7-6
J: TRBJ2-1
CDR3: CASSWGTEQFF

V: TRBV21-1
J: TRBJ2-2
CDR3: CASSYYTPTLKDRGLSGELFF

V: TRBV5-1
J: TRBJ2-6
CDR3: CASSLPGNSGANVLTF

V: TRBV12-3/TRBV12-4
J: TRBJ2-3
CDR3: CASSNGQDFTDTQYF

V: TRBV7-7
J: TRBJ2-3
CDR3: CASSLGSGTDTQYF

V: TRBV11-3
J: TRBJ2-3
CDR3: CASSLTPGSDTQYF

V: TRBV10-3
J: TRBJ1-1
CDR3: CAIRDRNEAFF

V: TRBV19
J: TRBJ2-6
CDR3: CASSILGQGGAGANVLTF

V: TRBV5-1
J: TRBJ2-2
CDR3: CASSFWDQAGELFF

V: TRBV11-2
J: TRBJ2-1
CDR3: CASSLQTGPTVQFF

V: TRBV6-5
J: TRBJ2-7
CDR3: CASSRGVRVWEQYF

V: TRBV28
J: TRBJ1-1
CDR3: CASRRTEAFF

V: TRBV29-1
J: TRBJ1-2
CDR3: CSGATGSGYTF

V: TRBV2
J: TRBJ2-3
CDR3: CASSETDTQYF

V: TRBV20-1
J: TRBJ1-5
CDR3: CSAILLGTYQPQHF

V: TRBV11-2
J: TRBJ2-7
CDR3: CASSGIRRGYEQYF

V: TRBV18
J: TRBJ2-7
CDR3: CASSELAGGPVNYEQYF

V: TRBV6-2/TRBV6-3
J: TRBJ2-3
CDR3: CASSYVLAGVRTDTQYF

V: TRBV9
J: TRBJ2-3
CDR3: CASSAGGDTQYF

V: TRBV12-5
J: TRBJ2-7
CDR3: CASGQDYEQYF

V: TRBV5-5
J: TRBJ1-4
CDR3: CASSLFSDEKLFF

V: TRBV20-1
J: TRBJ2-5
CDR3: CSARDNRAQETQYF

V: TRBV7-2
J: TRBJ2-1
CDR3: CASSPGVDSYEFF

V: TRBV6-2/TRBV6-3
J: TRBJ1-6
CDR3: CASSYGGQYNSPLHF

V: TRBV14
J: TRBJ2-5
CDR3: CASSHTSETQYF

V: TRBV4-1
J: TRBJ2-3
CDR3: CASSPTGPNTDTQYF

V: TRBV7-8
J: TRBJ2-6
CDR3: CASSPGQTRSGVNVLTF

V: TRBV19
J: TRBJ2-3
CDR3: CASSHTSGGPSSTTDTQYF

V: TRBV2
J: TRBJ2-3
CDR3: CASSGGQGSTDTQYF

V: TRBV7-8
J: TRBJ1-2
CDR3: CASSPTGQGFPAYGYTF

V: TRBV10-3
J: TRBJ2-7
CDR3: CAISEGQPYEQYF

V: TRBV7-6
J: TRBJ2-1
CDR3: CASSNRVNNEQFF

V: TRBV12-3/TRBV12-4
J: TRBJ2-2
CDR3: CASSREEGLTGELFF